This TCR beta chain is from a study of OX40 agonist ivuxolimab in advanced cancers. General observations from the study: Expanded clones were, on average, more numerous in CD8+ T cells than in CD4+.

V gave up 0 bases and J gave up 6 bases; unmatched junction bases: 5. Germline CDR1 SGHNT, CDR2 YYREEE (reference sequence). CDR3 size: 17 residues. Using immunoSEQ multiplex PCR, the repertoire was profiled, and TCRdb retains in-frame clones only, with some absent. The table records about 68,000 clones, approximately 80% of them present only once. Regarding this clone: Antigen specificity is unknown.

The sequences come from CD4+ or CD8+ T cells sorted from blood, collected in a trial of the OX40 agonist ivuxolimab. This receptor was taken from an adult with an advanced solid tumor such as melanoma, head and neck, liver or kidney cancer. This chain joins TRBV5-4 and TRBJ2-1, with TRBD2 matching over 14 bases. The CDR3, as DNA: TGTGCCAGCAGCTTGGGACTAGCGGGGGGGCCAGGCAATGAGCAGTTCTTC. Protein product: CASSLGLAGGPGNEQFF.